The 8 T cell receptor beta chains listed next were all sequenced from one sample in a study of cytomegalovirus exposure and HLA in healthy donors. Primers included in the PCR were 60 Vbeta and 13 Jbeta primers. Clones were sequenced by immunoSEQ multiplex PCR, and TCRdb holds only the in-frame ones, with some missing. The table shows under 150,000 clones, with over 75% occurring only once. Sequencing input: PBMCs. All receptors come from a woman aged 25 to 39 in good health and CMV-seropositive.

The chain links TRBV5-1 to TRBJ1-4; D gene unclear. The V end lost 2 bases, the J end lost 7 bases, and 12 bases lay between the germline ends. The CDR3 is made up of 14 amino acids. Germline CDR1 and CDR2: SGHRS and YFSETQ. The CDR3 bases are TGCGCCAGCAGCTTTGCGGGCCCGGGTGAAAAACTGTTTTTT. Encoded protein: CASSFAGPGEKLFF.

This clone has a single count. The chain recombines TRBV29-1 with TRBJ1-1; TRBD1 matches at 9 bases. The CDR3 has 14 amino acids. Per the germline V gene, CDR1 is SQVTM and CDR2 is ANQGSEA. V was clipped by 5 bases and J by 4 bases; unmatched bases: 8. CDR3 in DNA: TGCAGCGTTCAAACCGGGACAGGGTTCACTGAAGCTTTCTTT. Translation gives CSVQTGTGFTEAFF. The full variable domain, in which reference TRBV29-1 and TRBJ1-1 provide the parts outside the CDR3, is SAVISQKPSRDICQRGTSLTIQCQVDSQVTMMFWYRQQPGQSLTLIATANQGSEATYESGFVIDKFPISRPNLTFSTLTVSNMSPEDSSIYLCSVQTGTGFTEAFFGQGTRLTVV.

The chain employs TRBV15 and TRBJ2-7, with D possibly TRBD1 on 6 matching bases. Germline CDR1 LNHNV, CDR2 YYDKDF (reference sequence). The CDR3 covers 15 residues. The V and J ends lost 1 base and 4 bases respectively, with 14 bases between them. In DNA, the CDR3 is TGTGCCACCAGCAGAGTTCGAGGACAGACGTACGAGCAGTACTTC. Translation: CATSRVRGQTYEQYF.

The gene calls are TRBV2 and TRBJ1-1; 8 bases map to TRBD1. This CDR3 region has 15 residues. The germline V gene has CDR1 SNHLY and CDR2 FYNNEI. Trimming at V came to 5 bases and at J to 6 bases, leaving 11 bases not matched to a gene. CDR3 amino acids: CASSPPQGAFAEAFF. CDR3 coding DNA: TGTGCCAGCAGTCCCCCCCAGGGGGCTTTCGCTGAAGCTTTCTTT.

J is TRBJ2-3 and V is TRBV11-3, with D perhaps matching TRBD1 (6 bases). This CDR3 comprises 16 residues. V shed 5 bases and J shed 2 bases, with 17 bases lying between them. Germline CDR1 is SGHNT and CDR2 is YENEEA. Here the CDR3 reads CASSRLGASTTDTQYF. In nucleotides, the CDR3 is TGTGCCAGCAGCCGCCTGGGGGCCTCAACCACAGATACGCAGTATTTT.

This rearrangement joins TRBV7-3 to TRBJ2-2; possibly TRBD2 for D (6 bases). Germline CDR1 reads SGHTA; CDR2 reads FQGTGA. The V gene lost 5 bases and the J gene lost 5 bases, with 12 bases spanning the gap. The CDR3 has 14 amino acids. In nucleotides, the CDR3 is TGTGCCAGCAGCCAAACCCGGGGGACCGGGGAGCTGTTTTTT. Translation gives CASSQTRGTGELFF.

In its sample, this clone was seen a few times. A read error may account for a junction end that differs from germline. The CDR3 nucleotides read TGTTCCAGCAGCTTAGTGTTCGGCTGGACAGCCGGAAACACCATATATTTT. The encoded protein is CSSSLVFGWTAGNTIYF. The chain recombines TRBV7-9 with TRBJ1-3, with D maybe TRBD1 (6 bases). This CDR3 has 17 residues. The germline CDR1 and CDR2 sequences are SEHNR and FQNEAQ (reference sequence).

The chain joins TRBV7-2 to TRBJ1-3; possible D gene TRBD1, 5 bases. CDR1 and CDR2 (germline): SGHTA, FQGNSA. The V gene lost 5 bases and the J gene lost 0 bases, with 11 bases spanning the gap. The CDR3 is 15 amino acids. The CDR3 DNA is TGTGCCAGCAGCCCAGACAGTAACTCTGGAAACACCATATATTTT. Translated, it gives CASSPDSNSGNTIYF.